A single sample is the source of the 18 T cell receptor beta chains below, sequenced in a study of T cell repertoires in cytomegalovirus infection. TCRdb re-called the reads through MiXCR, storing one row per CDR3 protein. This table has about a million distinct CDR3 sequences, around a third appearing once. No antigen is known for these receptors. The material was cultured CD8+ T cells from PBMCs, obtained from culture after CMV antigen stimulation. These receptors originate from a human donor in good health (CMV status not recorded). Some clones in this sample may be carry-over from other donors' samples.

The CDR3 reads CASSSPHGGDTDTQYF. The CDR3 DNA sequence: TGTGCCAGCAGTTCCCCCCACGGGGGCGACACAGATACGCAGTATTTT. The J gene is TRBJ2-3, the V gene TRBV12-3 or TRBV12-4; D is possibly TRBD1 or TRBD2 (6 bases each). The length of the CDR3 is 16 residues. V was shortened by 4 bases and J by 2 bases, with 16 bases between the two germline ends.

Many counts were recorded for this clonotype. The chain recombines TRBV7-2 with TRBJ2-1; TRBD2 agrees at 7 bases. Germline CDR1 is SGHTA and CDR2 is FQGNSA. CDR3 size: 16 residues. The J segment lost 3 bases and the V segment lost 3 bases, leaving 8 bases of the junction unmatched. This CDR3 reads CASSFRPSGVYNEQFF. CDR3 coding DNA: TGTGCCAGCAGCTTCCGCCCAAGCGGGGTCTACAATGAGCAGTTCTTC.

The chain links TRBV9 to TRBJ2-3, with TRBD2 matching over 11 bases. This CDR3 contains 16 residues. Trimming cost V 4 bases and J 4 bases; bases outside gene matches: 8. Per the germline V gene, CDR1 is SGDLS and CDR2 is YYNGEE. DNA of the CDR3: TGTGCCAGCAGCTCATGGGGGACTAGCGGCCCAGATACGCAGTATTTT. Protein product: CASSSWGTSGPDTQYF.

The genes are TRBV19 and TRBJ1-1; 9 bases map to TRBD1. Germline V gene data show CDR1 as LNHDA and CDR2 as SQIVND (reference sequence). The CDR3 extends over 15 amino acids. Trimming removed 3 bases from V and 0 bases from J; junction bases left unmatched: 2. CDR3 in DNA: TGTGCCAGTAGTATTGACAGGGGGATGAACACTGAAGCTTTCTTT. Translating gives CASSIDRGMNTEAFF.

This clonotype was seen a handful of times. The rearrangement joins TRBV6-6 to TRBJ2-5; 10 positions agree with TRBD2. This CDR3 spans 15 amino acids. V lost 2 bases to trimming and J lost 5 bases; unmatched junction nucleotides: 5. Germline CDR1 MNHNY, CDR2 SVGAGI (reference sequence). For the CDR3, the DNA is TGTGCCAGCAGTTACGTACTAGCGGGGAGGGAGACCCAGTACTTC. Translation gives CASSYVLAGRETQYF.

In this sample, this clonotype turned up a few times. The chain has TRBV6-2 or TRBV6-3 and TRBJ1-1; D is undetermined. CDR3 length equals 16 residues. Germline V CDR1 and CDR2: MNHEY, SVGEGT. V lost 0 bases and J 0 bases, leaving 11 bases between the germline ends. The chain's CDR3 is CASSYSGYRVNTEAFF. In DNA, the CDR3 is TGTGCCAGCAGTTACTCCGGGTATAGGGTGAACACTGAAGCTTTCTTT.

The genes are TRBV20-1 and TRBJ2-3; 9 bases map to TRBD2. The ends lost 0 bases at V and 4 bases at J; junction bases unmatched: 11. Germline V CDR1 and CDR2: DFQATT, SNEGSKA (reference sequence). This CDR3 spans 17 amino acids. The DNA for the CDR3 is TGCAGTGCTAGAGATCGGTCGGGGACTAGCATCGCAGATACGCAGTATTTT. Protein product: CSARDRSGTSIADTQYF.

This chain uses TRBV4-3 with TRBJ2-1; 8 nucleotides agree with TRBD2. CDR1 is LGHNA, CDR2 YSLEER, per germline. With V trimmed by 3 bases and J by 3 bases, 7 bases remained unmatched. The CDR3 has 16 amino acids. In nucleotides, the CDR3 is TGCGCCAGCAGCCACGACGGGGGGGCGGTCTACAATGAGCAGTTCTTC. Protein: CASSHDGGAVYNEQFF.

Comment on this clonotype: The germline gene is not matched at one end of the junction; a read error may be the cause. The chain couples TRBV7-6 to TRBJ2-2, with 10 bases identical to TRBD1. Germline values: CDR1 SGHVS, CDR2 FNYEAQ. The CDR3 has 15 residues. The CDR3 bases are TGTGTCAGCAGCCGCGGGACAGGGGACACCGGGGAGCTGTTTTTT. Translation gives CVSSRGTGDTGELFF.

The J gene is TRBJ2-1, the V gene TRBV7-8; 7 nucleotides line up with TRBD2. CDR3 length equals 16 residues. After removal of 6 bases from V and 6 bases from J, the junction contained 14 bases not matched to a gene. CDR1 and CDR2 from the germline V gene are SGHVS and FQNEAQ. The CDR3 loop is CASRALGGDYFNEQFF. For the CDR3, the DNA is TGTGCCAGCAGAGCACTGGGGGGGGACTACTTCAATGAGCAGTTCTTC.

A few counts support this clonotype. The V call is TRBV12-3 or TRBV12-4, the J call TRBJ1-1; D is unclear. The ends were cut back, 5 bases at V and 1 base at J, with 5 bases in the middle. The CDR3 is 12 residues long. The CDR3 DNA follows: TGTGCCAGCAGTACACCGAACACTGAAGCTTTCTTT. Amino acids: CASSTPNTEAFF.

The CDR3 nucleotides are TGTGCCAGCAGTCTCCACGTTTACGAGCAGTACTTC. It yields the protein CASSLHVYEQYF. The chain combines TRBV28 with TRBJ2-7; no clear D gene. The germline V gene has CDR1 MDHEN and CDR2 SYDVKM. Between the trimmed V and J ends, which lost 5 bases and 4 bases, there was a span of 9 bases. This CDR3 is 12 amino acids long.

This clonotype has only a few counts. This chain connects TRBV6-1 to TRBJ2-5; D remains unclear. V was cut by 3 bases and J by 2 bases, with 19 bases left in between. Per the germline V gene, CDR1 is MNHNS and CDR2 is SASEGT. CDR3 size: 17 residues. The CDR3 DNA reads TGTGCCAGCAGTGATGACCCAGGAGTTCGCGCTCAAGAGACCCAGTACTTC. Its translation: CASSDDPGVRAQETQYF.

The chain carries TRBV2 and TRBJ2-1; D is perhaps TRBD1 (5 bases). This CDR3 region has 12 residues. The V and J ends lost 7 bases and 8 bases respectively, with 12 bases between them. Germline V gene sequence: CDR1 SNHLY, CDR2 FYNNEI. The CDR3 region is CASTGGADEQFF. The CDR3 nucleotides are TGTGCCAGCACCGGTGGGGCGGATGAGCAGTTCTTC.

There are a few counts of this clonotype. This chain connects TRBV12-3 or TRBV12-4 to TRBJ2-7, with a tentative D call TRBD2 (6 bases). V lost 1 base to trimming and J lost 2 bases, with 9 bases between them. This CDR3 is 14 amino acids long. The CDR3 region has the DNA TGTGCCAGCAGTTTAGGAGGACTACCCTACGAGCAGTACGTC. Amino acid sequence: CASSLGGLPYEQYV.

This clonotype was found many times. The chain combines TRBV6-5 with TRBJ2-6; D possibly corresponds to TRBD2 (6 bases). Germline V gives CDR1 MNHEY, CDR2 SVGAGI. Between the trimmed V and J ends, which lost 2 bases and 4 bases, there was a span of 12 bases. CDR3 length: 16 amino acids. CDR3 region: CASSYGEEAGANVLTF. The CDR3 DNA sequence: TGTGCCAGCAGTTACGGGGAGGAGGCCGGGGCCAACGTCCTGACTTTC.

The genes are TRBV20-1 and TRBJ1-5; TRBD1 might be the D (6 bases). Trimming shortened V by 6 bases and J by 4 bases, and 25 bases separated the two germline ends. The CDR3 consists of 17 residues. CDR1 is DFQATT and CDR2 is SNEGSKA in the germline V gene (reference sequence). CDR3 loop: CSAYSSVRDRLNQPQHF. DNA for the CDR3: TGCAGTGCCTATTCCTCCGTCCGAGACAGGCTTAATCAGCCCCAGCATTTT.

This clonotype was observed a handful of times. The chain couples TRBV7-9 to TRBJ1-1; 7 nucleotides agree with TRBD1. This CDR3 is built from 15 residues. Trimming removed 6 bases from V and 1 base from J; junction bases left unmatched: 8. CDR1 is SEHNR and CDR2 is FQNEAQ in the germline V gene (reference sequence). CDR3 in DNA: TGTGCCAGCAGGAACCCAGGGGGTCCGAACACTGAAGCTTTCTTT. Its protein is CASRNPGGPNTEAFF.